These 16 T cell receptor beta chains came from one sample sequenced in a study of blood T cell repertoires in COVID-19. Profiled with immunoSEQ multiplex PCR; TCRdb holds only in-frame clones, not every one. The data hold fewer than 65,000 clones, with 75% to 85% observed a single time. The sequenced sample was peripheral blood. The origin of the receptors is a human donor in a cohort sampled during active COVID-19.

The chain links TRBV6-2 or TRBV6-3 to TRBJ2-7; D is possibly TRBD1 (6 bases). Germline V CDR1 and CDR2: MNHEY, SVGEGT. The CDR3 loop spans 16 amino acids. Trimming took off 0 bases at V and 0 bases at J, with 12 bases between the two ends. The CDR3 sequence is CASSYSWDTYSYEQYF. The CDR3 region has the DNA TGTGCCAGCAGTTACTCGTGGGACACCTACTCCTACGAGCAGTACTTC.

This sequence joins TRBV7-8 and TRBJ2-1; perhaps TRBD2 as D (6 bases). Germline CDR1 and CDR2: SGHVS and FQNEAQ. This CDR3 is built from 16 residues. The V end was cut by 3 bases, the J end by 4 bases, with 16 bases between. The CDR3, as DNA: TGTGCCAGCAGCTTTGCCGGGACTGGGGCTTACAATGAGCAGTTCTTC. As protein: CASSFAGTGAYNEQFF.

CDR3 sequence reads: CASRRGGAAGYTF. For the CDR3, the DNA is TGTGCCAGCAGGCGAGGGGGCGCGGCTGGCTACACCTTC. The chain has TRBV12-3 or TRBV12-4 and TRBJ1-2; 7 positions agree with TRBD1. This CDR3 region has 13 residues. V was pared by 6 bases and J by 7 bases, with 8 bases of the junction left unmatched.

The rearrangement joins TRBV15 to TRBJ2-5, with 10 bases matching TRBD2. The CDR3 totals 15 residues. V lost 6 bases and J lost 4; bases outside the gene matches: 8. The germline CDR1 and CDR2 sequences are LNHNV and YYDKDF (reference sequence). The chain's CDR3 is CATRESGGAGETQYF. DNA of the CDR3: TGTGCCACCAGAGAGAGCGGGGGGGCCGGAGAGACCCAGTACTTC.

The genes are TRBV7-9 and TRBJ2-1; possible D gene TRBD2, 5 bases. The CDR3 has 15 residues. The ends were cut back, 5 bases at V and 2 bases at J, with 13 bases in the middle. Germline CDR1 and CDR2: SEHNR and FQNEAQ (reference sequence). The CDR3 loop is CASSPTGITYNEQFF. As DNA, the CDR3 is TGTGCCAGCAGCCCGACCGGGATTACCTACAATGAGCAGTTCTTC.

The chain carries TRBV4-3 and TRBJ2-3; D unclear. The CDR3 is 15 amino acids. CDR1 is LGHNA, CDR2 YSLEER, per germline. The V gene lost 0 bases and the J gene lost 4 bases, with 11 bases spanning the gap. The CDR3 bases are TGCGCCAGCAGCCAAGAGCGGATGTATGCAGATACGCAGTATTTT. It specifies CASSQERMYADTQYF.

CDR3 residues: CASSLGRGPIGYTF. The CDR3 nucleotides read TGTGCCAGCAGCTTAGGGCGGGGCCCTATCGGCTACACCTTC. The rearrangement uses TRBV7-2 and TRBJ1-2; D might be TRBD1 (5 bases). The CDR3 is 14 amino acids. Trimming removed 1 base from V and 8 bases from J, with 14 bases in between. Germline-derived CDR1 and CDR2 are SGHTA and FQGNSA.

This clone was recorded once. This chain connects TRBV10-3 to TRBJ2-7, with 9 bases that match TRBD2. The CDR3 is 12 amino acids. The V and J ends lost 6 bases and 6 bases, in that order; junction bases with no gene match: 3. CDR1 and CDR2 (germline): ENHRY, SYGVKD. CDR3 amino acids: CAIRASGAEQYF. The CDR3 DNA follows: TGTGCCATCAGGGCTAGCGGGGCCGAGCAGTACTTC.

The chain couples TRBV4-1 to TRBJ2-2; D is possibly TRBD2 (7 bases). Trimming removed 3 bases at V and 7 bases at J, with 27 bases between. From germline, CDR1 is MGHRA and CDR2 YSYEKL. The CDR3 sequence is 19 residues long. CDR3 nucleotide sequence: TGCGCCAGCAGCCACCTCCTAAAGGGGGGGACAAGGGGTGGCGGGGAGCTGTTTTTT. Amino acid sequence: CASSHLLKGGTRGGGELFF.

The chain joins TRBV6-5 to TRBJ2-5, with D possibly being TRBD2 (5 bases). Trimming took off 5 bases at V and 5 bases at J, with 15 bases between the two ends. The CDR3 runs 14 residues. CDR1 and CDR2 from the germline V gene are MNHEY and SVGAGI. The CDR3 DNA reads TGTGCCAGCAGTCCCGGGGAGCTCGGGGAGACCCAGTACTTC. This translates into CASSPGELGETQYF.

This chain joins TRBV19 and TRBJ2-7, with 11 bases aligning to TRBD2. The J segment lost 4 bases and the V segment lost 1 base, leaving 3 bases of the junction unmatched. Germline-derived CDR1 and CDR2 are LNHDA and SQIVND (reference sequence). This CDR3 contains 15 residues. For the CDR3, the DNA is TGTGCCAGTAGTATAGCCCCTAGCGGGGGGTACGAGCAGTACTTC. Encoded protein: CASSIAPSGGYEQYF.

This chain uses TRBV10-3 with TRBJ1-2; a weak D match, TRBD1 (6 bases). Trimming removed 6 bases from V and 1 base from J, with 15 bases in between. The length of the CDR3 is 15 residues. Germline CDR1 is ENHRY and CDR2 is SYGVKD. CDR3 coding DNA: TGTGCCATCAGAATACAGGGCACATTTAACTATGGCTACACCTTC. Residues: CAIRIQGTFNYGYTF.

This clone was found a few times. The same CDR3 also results from other DNA sequences found in this sample. The chain carries TRBV7-8 and TRBJ2-5, with 13 bases fitting TRBD2. Germline V gene sequence: CDR1 SGHVS, CDR2 FQNEAQ. Unmatched junction bases numbered 4, after V lost 4 bases and J lost 2 bases. This CDR3 is built from 16 residues. CDR3 loop: CASSSQTSGGQETQYF. In DNA form, the CDR3 reads TGTGCCAGCAGCTCGCAGACTAGCGGGGGGCAAGAGACCCAGTACTTC.

The rearrangement joins TRBV28 to TRBJ2-4, with 9 bases fitting TRBD2. With V trimmed by 1 base and J by 1 base, 5 bases remained unmatched. From germline, CDR1 is MDHEN and CDR2 SYDVKM. The CDR3 length is 17 residues. CDR3 in amino acids: CASSLLAGGLAKNIQYF. The CDR3 DNA is TGTGCCAGCAGTTTATTGGCGGGGGGGCTTGCCAAAAACATTCAGTACTTC.

V is TRBV6-5 and J is TRBJ2-3; 9 nucleotides agree with TRBD2. V lost 0 bases to trimming and J lost 4 bases; unmatched junction nucleotides: 5. Germline values: CDR1 MNHEY, CDR2 SVGAGI. This CDR3 region has 16 residues. The CDR3 reads CASSYSGSGGADTQYF. The CDR3 DNA follows: TGTGCCAGCAGTTACTCTGGTAGCGGGGGCGCAGATACGCAGTATTTT.

The CDR3 DNA reads TGTGCCAGCAGCCAAGTCTGGGGGCAAGGGGGCACAGATACGCAGTATTTT. It codes for CASSQVWGQGGTDTQYF. The rearrangement links TRBV3-1 (or the pseudogene TRBV3-2) to TRBJ2-3; tentatively, D is TRBD1 (6 bases). Trimming removed 1 base at V and 1 base at J, with 15 bases between. Germline V gene lookup returns CDR1 LGHDT and CDR2 YNNKEL (reference sequence). There are 17 residues in the CDR3.